The next 10 T cell receptor beta chains were all read from a single sample in a study of CD8 T cells in ankylosing spondylitis. MiXCR was run by TCRdb on the 5' RACE reads, yielding one entry per CDR3 protein. The sample comprises approximately 290,000 distinct CDR3 sequences, around 21% of which are singletons, and about 3.7% rests with the top ten. The material sequenced was blood, either unsorted or a sorted T cell fraction (not recorded which). These receptors originate from a female donor with ankylosing spondylitis or in good health (not recorded which).

Note on this clonotype: A junction end diverges from the germline sequence, so it may reflect a read error. The rearrangement links TRBV10-3 to TRBJ2-6; 9 bases agree with TRBD1. CDR3 length: 19 amino acids. From germline, CDR1 is ENHRY and CDR2 SYGVKD. CDR3 sequence (DNA): TGTGCCATCAGTGAGGGGGGACAGGGTAAGCTCTCTGGGGCCAACGTCCTGTCTTTC. The encoded protein is CAISEGGQGKLSGANVLSF.

This clonotype was picked up a small number of times. The J gene is TRBJ1-2, the V gene TRBV27; weak D call: TRBD1 (6 bases). The CDR3 has 13 amino acids. Trimming left V 6 bases short and J 7 bases short, with 15 bases between. Germline V gives CDR1 MNHEY, CDR2 SMNVEV (reference sequence). CDR3 loop: CASSRDRDTGYTF. The DNA for the CDR3 is TGTGCCAGCAGCCGAGACCGGGACACTGGCTACACCTTC.

The genes are TRBV21-1 and TRBJ2-7; the D segment call TRBD1 is taken from the table without a DNA check. TRBV21-1 corresponds to a pseudogene. The CDR3 is 15 amino acids. Here the CDR3 reads CASSIPSTGDREQYF. Written as DNA, the CDR3 is TGTGCCAGCAGCATACCCAGCACAGGGGATCGCGAGCAGTACTTC.

This clonotype showed up just a few times. The chain carries TRBV20-1 and TRBJ1-1, with 8 positions matching TRBD1. This CDR3 has 13 amino acids. The germline gives CDR1 DFQATT, CDR2 SNEGSKA (reference sequence). V trimming: 6 bases; J trimming: 4 bases; junction bases outside the gene matches: 7. CDR3 nucleotides: TGCAGTGCCGCCCAGGGGGCCGGCACTGAAGCTTTCTTT. This codes for CSAAQGAGTEAFF.

V is TRBV27 and J is TRBJ1-2; no clear D gene. Germline V lookup: CDR1 MNHEY, CDR2 SMNVEV (reference sequence). CDR3 length equals 13 residues. The V gene lost 4 bases and the J gene lost 0 bases, with 6 bases spanning the gap. CDR3 nucleotides: TGTGCCAGCAGTTCAAATTCTAACTATGGCTACACCTTC. Amino acid sequence: CASSSNSNYGYTF.

The V and J genes are TRBV6-1 and TRBJ2-3; the D is unclear. CDR1 MNHNS and CDR2 SASEGT come from the germline V gene. This CDR3 is 16 amino acids long. V was clipped by 0 bases and J by 1 base, with 11 bases between them. The CDR3 here is CASSEAYSGGTDTQYF. DNA of the CDR3: TGTGCCAGCAGTGAAGCGTACTCGGGTGGCACAGATACGCAGTATTTT.

This clonotype was observed a handful of times. The J gene is TRBJ2-1, the V gene TRBV28; D unresolved. Trimming removed 6 bases at V and 6 bases at J, with 12 bases between. The CDR3 sequence is 13 residues long. The germline CDR1 and CDR2 sequences are MDHEN and SYDVKM. In DNA form, the CDR3 reads TGTGCCAGCAGCCCCCCCCGGAGCAATGAGCAGTTCTTC. This codes for CASSPPRSNEQFF.

This rearrangement joins TRBV29-1 to TRBJ2-1; unclear D gene. V was shortened by 4 bases and J by 1 base, with 14 bases between the two germline ends. The CDR3 length is 15 residues. Germline CDR1 and CDR2: SQVTM and ANQGSEA. The CDR3 nucleotides read TGCAGCGTTGCTTCCCCAGAACGGTCCTACAATGAGCAGTTCTTC. Protein product: CSVASPERSYNEQFF.

This clonotype has a count of ten or more. This CDR3 is CASSFGVAGDTQYF. The CDR3, as DNA: TGTGCCAGCAGTTTCGGGGTAGCAGGGGATACGCAGTATTTT. The chain couples TRBV12-3 or TRBV12-4 to TRBJ2-3; D tentatively fits TRBD1 or TRBD2 (5 bases each). The V gene lost 3 bases and the J gene lost 6 bases, with 13 bases spanning the gap. The CDR3 is made up of 14 amino acids.

CDR3 coding DNA: TGTGCCAGCAGTTTCCCAGGGTTTGGGACCGGGGAGCTGTTTTTT. This sequence encodes CASSFPGFGTGELFF. This chain uses TRBV12-3 or TRBV12-4 with TRBJ2-2, with D maybe TRBD1 (5 bases). The CDR3 is made up of 15 amino acids. V was shortened by 3 bases and J by 5 bases, with 13 bases between the two germline ends.